Following are 25 T cell receptor beta chains from one sample sequenced in a study of blood T cell repertoires in COVID-19. This table comes from immunoSEQ multiplex PCR, and its TCRdb copy is limited to in-frame clones, with some not included. The top ten hold under 6% of the sample, which has around 310,000 clones, over 80% seen once. The sequenced material came from PBMCs or T cells enriched from blood (not recorded which). The receptors originated from a man aged 30 to 39 who had recovered from COVID-19.

The DNA for the CDR3 is TGTGCCAGTAGCCCCCTTTCAGGACAGCCCCAGCATTTT. Translated: CASSPLSGQPQHF. V and J are TRBV19 and TRBJ1-5; no clear D. The CDR3 spans 13 residues. With 6 bases removed from V and 7 bases from J, the gap between germline ends came to 13 bases. CDR1 is LNHDA, CDR2 SQIVND, per germline (reference sequence).

The chain joins TRBV2 to TRBJ2-3; 14 positions match TRBD2. Germline V gives CDR1 SNHLY, CDR2 FYNNEI. This CDR3 is built from 15 residues. Trimming removed 6 bases from V and 5 bases from J; junction bases left unmatched: 4. CDR3 nucleotides: TGTGCCAGCAGGGGGACTAGCGGGGGTCGAGATACGCAGTATTTT. Translated, it gives CASRGTSGGRDTQYF.

This chain uses TRBV5-1 with TRBJ2-3, with 7 bases fitting TRBD1. Germline assignment: CDR1 SGHRS and CDR2 YFSETQ. J gave up 2 bases and V 3 bases, and 6 bases lay outside the gene matches. This CDR3 is built from 15 residues. CDR3 DNA: TGCGCCAGCAGCTCGGGACAGATACACACAGATACGCAGTATTTT. Translated: CASSSGQIHTDTQYF.

The rearrangement links TRBV5-4 to TRBJ2-4; 8 bases agree with TRBD1. The CDR3 consists of 17 residues. The germline V gene has CDR1 SGHNT and CDR2 YYREEE (reference sequence). After removal of 0 bases from V and 5 bases from J, the junction contained 10 bases not matched to a gene. In DNA, the CDR3 is TGTGCCAGCAGCTTGGCCAGGGGGCGAGCCGGGGAAAACATTCAGTACTTC. Translating it yields CASSLARGRAGENIQYF.

The chain combines TRBV6-5 with TRBJ1-2, with D maybe TRBD1 (6 bases). There are 13 residues in the CDR3. CDR1 is MNHEY and CDR2 is SVGAGI in the germline V gene. V was shortened by 6 bases and J by 6 bases, with 14 bases between the two germline ends. The CDR3 here is CASSPGTLNGYTF. CDR3 nucleotide sequence: TGTGCCAGCAGCCCCGGGACATTAAATGGCTACACCTTC.

The rearrangement uses TRBV4-1 and TRBJ1-2, with D possibly TRBD1 on 6 matching bases. The germline CDR1 and CDR2 sequences are MGHRA and YSYEKL. The CDR3 extends over 14 amino acids. The ends were cut back, 2 bases at V and 4 bases at J, with 11 bases in the middle. CDR3 protein: CASSQRRDTYGYTF. The CDR3 DNA is TGCGCCAGCAGCCAACGTCGGGACACCTATGGCTACACCTTC.

On this clone itself: An end of the junction differs from the germline gene, which may be a read error. The chain links TRBV11-2 to TRBJ1-6; TRBD1 aligns across 11 bases. The CDR3 totals 20 residues. Germline V gene sequence: CDR1 SGHAT, CDR2 FQNNGV. Here the CDR3 DNA reads TGTGCCAGCAGCCTAGACAAGGGACAGGGGGAAAGCTCCTATAATTCACCCCTCCACTTT. It is translated as CASSLDKGQGESSYNSPLHF.

This rearrangement joins TRBV2 to TRBJ2-3; D call uncertain. The V and J ends lost 9 bases and 3 bases respectively, with 16 bases between them. The CDR3 runs 14 residues. Germline V gene sequence: CDR1 SNHLY, CDR2 FYNNEI. CDR3 sequence reads: CARTPRPGTDTQYF. The CDR3 DNA reads as TGTGCCAGAACCCCACGACCCGGGACAGATACGCAGTATTTT.

For the CDR3, the DNA is TGTGCCATTGAGGGGACTAGCACAGATACGCAGTATTTT. It is translated as CAIEGTSTDTQYF. The rearrangement uses TRBV2 and TRBJ2-3; a weak D match, TRBD2 (6 bases). The CDR3 is 13 amino acids. Germline values: CDR1 SNHLY, CDR2 FYNNEI. Trimming pared 10 bases from V and 0 bases from J, leaving 11 bases between.

The rearrangement links TRBV6-1 to TRBJ1-5; no clear D gene. CDR3 size: 14 residues. Germline assignment: CDR1 MNHNS and CDR2 SASEGT. V gave up 0 bases and J gave up 5 bases, with 8 bases separating them. The CDR3 coding sequence is TGTGCCAGCAGTGAAGCGGTTGAGTATCAGCCCCAGCATTTT. Translation: CASSEAVEYQPQHF.

This clone was counted a few times. The rearrangement joins TRBV28 to TRBJ1-1; weak D call: TRBD1 (5 bases). The V gene lost 2 bases and the J gene lost 4 bases, with 8 bases spanning the gap. CDR1 is MDHEN, CDR2 SYDVKM, per germline. The CDR3 has 13 amino acids. The CDR3 DNA sequence: TGTGCCAGCAGTTTAATCCAGGGCACTGAAGCTTTCTTT. Protein product: CASSLIQGTEAFF.

The V and J genes are TRBV4-2 and TRBJ2-3; weak D call: TRBD2 (7 bases). Germline CDR1 is LGHNA and CDR2 is YNFKEQ. Trimming stripped 4 bases from V and 1 base from J, with 12 bases between. CDR3 length: 15 residues. CDR3 in amino acids: CASSLGGRGTDTQYF. The CDR3 DNA follows: TGTGCCAGCAGCCTCGGGGGGCGCGGCACAGATACGCAGTATTTT.

This chain links TRBV7-9 with TRBJ1-2, with 9 bases matching TRBD1. Trimming removed 5 bases from V and 8 bases from J; junction bases left unmatched: 3. CDR3 length: 12 residues. CDR1 and CDR2 (germline): SEHNR, FQNEAQ (reference sequence). CDR3 region: CASSRDRVGYTF. The CDR3 DNA reads as TGTGCCAGCAGCCGGGACAGGGTAGGCTACACCTTC.

The chain uses TRBV19 and TRBJ2-1; unclear D gene. Germline V gene lookup returns CDR1 LNHDA and CDR2 SQIVND (reference sequence). The CDR3 has 14 residues. The V gene lost 5 bases and the J gene lost 0 bases, with 8 bases spanning the gap. In DNA form, the CDR3 reads TGTGCCAGTAGTCCAGGAATCTCCTACAATGAGCAGTTCTTC. Translation: CASSPGISYNEQFF. The full variable domain, with the rest looked up from reference TRBV19 and TRBJ2-1, is DGGITQSPKYLFRKEGQNVTLSCEQNLNHDAMYWYRQDPGQGLRLIYYSQIVNDFQKGDIAEGYSVSREKKESFPLTVTSAQKNPTAFYLCASSPGISYNEQFFGPGTRLTVL.

The genes are TRBV7-6 and TRBJ2-7; TRBD1 matches 11 bases. The CDR3 loop spans 16 amino acids. Germline V CDR1 and CDR2: SGHVS, FNYEAQ. Trimming cost V 1 base and J 4 bases; bases outside gene matches: 6. Written as DNA, the CDR3 is TGTGCCAGCAGCTTAGGGGCCGGGGACAGGGGGTACGAGCAGTACTTC. Translating gives CASSLGAGDRGYEQYF.

The chain recombines TRBV15 with TRBJ2-1; a possible D gene is TRBD2 (5 bases). The V end lost 0 bases, the J end lost 4 bases, and 19 bases lay between the germline ends. The CDR3 spans 18 residues. Germline loops: CDR1 LNHNV, CDR2 YYDKDF (reference sequence). The CDR3 sequence: CATSRDLGGRIAYNEQFF. The CDR3 DNA reads as TGTGCCACCAGCAGAGATTTAGGAGGACGGATCGCGTACAATGAGCAGTTCTTC.

The table lists this clone with a count of one. The chain couples TRBV2 to TRBJ1-1; no clear D. Trimming stripped 1 base from V and 1 base from J, with 19 bases between. The CDR3 extends over 18 amino acids. The germline V gene has CDR1 SNHLY and CDR2 FYNNEI. CDR3 region: CASSEVSDYFAGNTEAFF. The CDR3 DNA reads as TGTGCCAGCAGTGAAGTCAGCGACTACTTCGCCGGGAACACTGAAGCTTTCTTT. Drawing the rest from reference TRBV2 and TRBJ1-1, the complete variable domain is EPEVTQTPSHQVTQMGQEVILRCVPISNHLYFYWYRQILGQKVEFLVSFYNNEISEKSEIFDDQFSVERPDGSNFTLKIRSTKLEDSAMYFCASSEVSDYFAGNTEAFFGQGTRLTVV.

The chain links TRBV5-1 to TRBJ2-5; D is ambiguous. Looked up from germline, CDR1 is SGHRS and CDR2 is YFSETQ. This CDR3 contains 13 residues. Trimming removed 1 base at V and 3 bases at J, with 7 bases between. CDR3 sequence (DNA): TGCGCCAGCAGCTTGTTGGCAGAAGAGACCCAGTACTTC. Residues: CASSLLAEETQYF.

This clone was recorded only once. The CDR3 protein is CASSERGTDDGYTF. The CDR3 DNA is TGTGCCAGCAGCGAGAGAGGGACAGACGATGGCTACACCTTC. This rearrangement joins TRBV9 to TRBJ1-2, with 7 bases matching TRBD1. The CDR3 runs 14 residues. V shed 3 bases, J shed 6 bases, and the junction held 8 bases outside the gene matches. Germline CDR1 reads SGDLS; CDR2 reads YYNGEE.

The V and J genes are TRBV11-1 and TRBJ1-6; D call uncertain. V lost 4 bases, J lost 3 bases, and 13 bases lay in between. The CDR3 runs 16 residues. Germline loops: CDR1 SGHAT, CDR2 FQDESV (reference sequence). This CDR3 reads CASSSLRVGYNSPLHF. CDR3 in DNA: TGTGCCAGCAGCTCCCTACGGGTGGGCTATAATTCACCCCTCCACTTT.

The J gene is TRBJ2-3, the V gene TRBV6-5; D may be TRBD2 (5 bases). The V gene's germline CDR1 is MNHEY and CDR2 SVGAGI. V lost 5 bases, J lost 1 base, and 13 bases lay in between. The CDR3 contains 15 residues. Here the CDR3 DNA reads TGTGCCAGCAGTCGCCCGAAAGCGGGCACAGATACGCAGTATTTT. It is translated as CASSRPKAGTDTQYF.

The chain recombines TRBV10-1 with TRBJ2-3, with TRBD1 as a possible D gene (6 bases). Germline V gene data show CDR1 as WNHNN and CDR2 as SYGVQD (reference sequence). Deletions cut 4 bases from V and 5 bases from J, with 10 bases between. The CDR3 sequence is 13 residues long. The DNA of the CDR3 is TGCGCCAGCAGTGTGGCAGGGGTAGATACGCAGTATTTT. Amino acid sequence: CASSVAGVDTQYF.

The genes are TRBV27 and TRBJ1-5, with D possibly being TRBD1 (5 bases). The CDR3 has 14 residues. Germline CDR1 reads MNHEY; CDR2 reads SMNVEV (reference sequence). The V end lost 6 bases, the J end lost 3 bases, and 12 bases lay between the germline ends. The CDR3 protein is CASSKTRDNQPQHF. CDR3 coding DNA: TGTGCCAGCAGCAAAACCAGGGACAATCAGCCCCAGCATTTT.

The chain carries TRBV5-1 and TRBJ2-7; TRBD1 is a possible D gene (6 bases). The CDR3 has 13 amino acids. Germline-derived CDR1 and CDR2 are SGHRS and YFSETQ. Trimming pared 0 bases from V and 5 bases from J, leaving 9 bases between. The CDR3 loop reads CASSLGGQNEQYF. The CDR3 DNA follows: TGCGCCAGCAGCTTGGGTGGACAGAACGAGCAGTACTTC.

The chain joins TRBV9 to TRBJ2-2, with 10 bases lining up with TRBD1. This CDR3 has 16 amino acids. Germline assignment: CDR1 SGDLS and CDR2 YYNGEE. Losses at the gene ends were 2 bases for V and 5 bases for J; bases not matched to a gene: 6. CDR3 region: CASSVGQGYGTGELFF. In nucleotides, the CDR3 is TGTGCCAGCAGCGTGGGACAGGGGTATGGGACCGGGGAGCTGTTTTTT.